Each of the 23 T cell receptor beta chains below was sequenced from the same sample in a study of shared T cell receptors in the human thymus. Generated by immunoSEQ multiplex PCR, the TCRdb table keeps only in-frame clones and is missing some. The data contain roughly 560,000 clones, around 78% of them seen just once; the ten biggest clones take up about 0.013%. These sequences were also reported in another study, on human thymus T cells.

Sequencing was carried out using thymocytes. All receptors come from a boy younger than two with a congenital heart defect.

J is TRBJ2-7 and V is TRBV27; 8 nucleotides match TRBD2. The length of the CDR3 is 14 residues. The germline CDR1 and CDR2 sequences are MNHEY and SMNVEV (reference sequence). Losses at the gene ends were 11 bases for V and 4 bases for J; bases not matched to a gene: 13. The CDR3 DNA sequence: TGTGCCGCAAGCCCCGCGGGAGGTTCATACGAGCAGTACTTC. Translating it yields CAASPAGGSYEQYF.

This chain joins TRBV14 and TRBJ2-7, with D perhaps TRBD2 (6 bases). Per germline, CDR1 SGHDN and CDR2 FVKESK. The CDR3 covers 15 residues. The germline V and J ends were trimmed by 1 base and 7 bases, with 17 bases remaining between them. The CDR3 sequence is CASSQGQEGPKEQYF. CDR3 coding DNA: TGTGCCAGCAGCCAAGGTCAGGAGGGGCCCAAGGAGCAGTACTTC.

V gene TRBV11-2 combines with J gene TRBJ1-1; TRBD1 matches at 10 bases. V lost 1 base to trimming and J lost 10 bases; unmatched junction nucleotides: 6. CDR3 length: 14 residues. The germline CDR1 and CDR2 sequences are SGHAT and FQNNGV. In DNA form, the CDR3 reads TGTGCCAGCAGCTTAGCCCGGGACAGGGGACGAGCTTTCTTT. This sequence encodes CASSLARDRGRAFF.

The chain is built from TRBV14 and TRBJ2-5; the match to TRBD2 covers 7 bases. CDR1 and CDR2 from the germline V gene are SGHDN and FVKESK. The trim removed 1 base at V and 3 bases at J, leaving 2 bases unmatched. This CDR3 is 14 amino acids long. The CDR3 DNA reads as TGTGCCAGCAGCCAAGGGGGGAGGGAAGAGACCCAGTACTTC. This translates into CASSQGGREETQYF.

The chain is built from TRBV14 and TRBJ2-7; D gene uncertain. The CDR3 has 14 amino acids. Germline values: CDR1 SGHDN, CDR2 FVKESK. V shed 3 bases and J shed 2 bases, with 11 bases lying between them. The CDR3 is CASSQRTHPYEQYF. DNA of the CDR3: TGTGCCAGCAGCCAGCGCACCCACCCCTACGAGCAGTACTTC.

This chain joins TRBV30 and TRBJ2-1; 9 bases are shared with TRBD2. Trimming at V came to 2 bases and at J to 7 bases, leaving 12 bases not matched to a gene. In germline, CDR1 is GTSNPN, CDR2 SVGIG (reference sequence). There are 16 residues in the CDR3. DNA for the CDR3: TGTGCCTGGAGTTCCCCCGGGACTAGCAATTGGAATGAGCAGTTCTTC. Residues: CAWSSPGTSNWNEQFF.

The chain is built from TRBV19 and TRBJ2-1, with 13 bases that match TRBD2. Germline V gene sequence: CDR1 LNHDA, CDR2 SQIVND (reference sequence). This CDR3 has 19 amino acids. V shed 2 bases, J shed 7 bases, and the junction held 14 bases outside the gene matches. CDR3 protein: CASSIHGTSGTNPLNEQFF. The DNA for the CDR3 is TGTGCCAGTAGTATACACGGGACTAGCGGGACCAACCCCCTGAATGAGCAGTTCTTC.

The chain links TRBV29-1 to TRBJ2-1, with D maybe TRBD2 (6 bases). Germline V gene sequence: CDR1 SQVTM, CDR2 ANQGSEA. This CDR3 is built from 14 residues. CDR3: CSSLEGVGYNEQFF. The CDR3 bases are TGCAGTTCCTTGGAGGGAGTGGGCTACAATGAGCAGTTCTTC.

The chain couples TRBV5-1 to TRBJ1-2; D gene ambiguous. The CDR3 extends over 13 amino acids. Trimming took 0 bases from V and 7 from J, leaving 10 bases between them. The germline V gene has CDR1 SGHRS and CDR2 YFSETQ. The CDR3 sequence: CASSLGRKRGYTF. DNA for the CDR3: TGCGCCAGCAGCTTGGGCCGCAAGCGTGGCTACACCTTC.

The chain carries TRBV4-2 and TRBJ1-5; 12 bases agree with TRBD1. The CDR3 sequence is 21 residues long. CDR1 and CDR2 from the germline V gene are LGHNA and YNFKEQ. Trimming removed 0 bases from V and 4 bases from J; junction bases left unmatched: 16. CDR3 coding DNA: TGTGCCAGCAGCCAAGATCCGACCGGGACAGGGGGCAAGGGGCAAAATCAGCCCCAGCATTTT. This translates into CASSQDPTGTGGKGQNQPQHF.

This clone appeared once. The J gene is TRBJ2-7, the V gene TRBV18; maybe TRBD2 (5 bases). Trimming pared 6 bases from V and 9 bases from J, leaving 15 bases between. The germline gives CDR1 KGHSH, CDR2 LQKENI. CDR3 length: 12 residues. The CDR3 protein is CASSPSSSAQYF. In nucleotides, the CDR3 is TGTGCCAGCTCGCCTAGCAGTTCAGCGCAGTACTTC.

V and J are TRBV18 and TRBJ1-1; TRBD1 aligns across 8 bases. The CDR3 runs 19 residues. Germline V gene data show CDR1 as KGHSH and CDR2 as LQKENI. V gave up 3 bases and J gave up 6 bases; unmatched junction bases: 21. This CDR3 reads CASSPLLTGANPEGSEAFF. The CDR3 nucleotides are TGTGCCAGCTCACCTCTCCTGACAGGGGCGAACCCTGAGGGTTCTGAAGCTTTCTTT.

The chain joins TRBV7-2 to TRBJ2-5; 16 bases are a match to TRBD2. The J segment lost 9 bases and the V segment lost 6 bases, leaving 10 bases of the junction unmatched. The CDR3 is 16 amino acids. In germline, CDR1 is SGHTA, CDR2 FQGNSA. CDR3 loop: CASRAGLAGGGSPQYF. DNA of the CDR3: TGTGCCAGCAGGGCGGGACTAGCGGGAGGGGGGAGCCCCCAGTACTTC.

The genes are TRBV14 and TRBJ1-5; D remains ambiguous. Trimming stripped 3 bases from V and 2 bases from J, with 5 bases between. From germline, CDR1 is SGHDN and CDR2 FVKESK. This CDR3 has 13 residues. This chain's CDR3 is CASSHQGNQPQHF. CDR3 bases: TGTGCCAGCAGCCACCAGGGCAATCAGCCCCAGCATTTT.

This clone has a single count. The chain carries TRBV5-4 and TRBJ2-7, with D possibly TRBD2 on 6 matching bases. The CDR3 contains 14 residues. Germline CDR1 SGHNT, CDR2 YYREEE (reference sequence). Trimming pared 0 bases from V and 3 bases from J, leaving 10 bases between. CDR3 coding DNA: TGTGCCAGCAGCTTGGAGGGACTTGTCTACGAGCAGTACTTC. Translation gives CASSLEGLVYEQYF.

The rearrangement joins TRBV30 to TRBJ1-5; maybe TRBD1 (6 bases). The CDR3 totals 14 residues. Germline lookup yields CDR1 GTSNPN and CDR2 SVGIG (reference sequence). V dropped 4 bases and J dropped 3 bases, with 13 bases sitting between them. The DNA of the CDR3 is TGTGCCTGGAAGTTAACAGGGATCAATCAGCCCCAGCATTTT. Protein: CAWKLTGINQPQHF.

This clone showed up just a few times. J is TRBJ2-6 and V is TRBV27; 13 nucleotides match TRBD2. Germline V gene sequence: CDR1 MNHEY, CDR2 SMNVEV (reference sequence). The CDR3 extends over 20 amino acids. The ends lost 5 bases at V and 2 bases at J; junction bases unmatched: 12. The CDR3 here is CASSQPWTSGSTTGANVLTF. CDR3 DNA sequence: TGTGCCAGCAGTCAACCATGGACTAGCGGGAGTACGACTGGGGCCAACGTCCTGACTTTC. Looking up the rest from reference TRBV27 and TRBJ2-6 gives the full variable domain: EAQVTQNPRYLITVTGKKLTVTCSQNMNHEYMSWYRQDPGLGLRQIYYSMNVEVTDKGDVPEGYKVSRKEKRNFPLILESPSPNQTSLYFCASSQPWTSGSTTGANVLTFGAGSRLTVL.

There are a few counts of this clone. The chain uses TRBV15 and TRBJ1-4; 8 bases align to TRBD1. The germline gives CDR1 LNHNV, CDR2 YYDKDF (reference sequence). This CDR3 contains 16 residues. V was clipped by 1 base and J by 3 bases; unmatched bases: 4. This chain's CDR3 is CATSRVPTGANEKLFF. DNA for the CDR3: TGTGCCACCAGCAGAGTACCGACAGGGGCTAATGAAAAACTGTTTTTT.

This chain uses TRBV18 with TRBJ2-3; 7 positions match TRBD2. Per the germline V gene, CDR1 is KGHSH and CDR2 is LQKENI. The CDR3 consists of 16 residues. V shed 1 base and J 5 bases; nucleotides not matched to a gene: 9. The CDR3 bases are TGTGCCAGCTCACCACGGGGGGGAGGAAACGGAGATACGCAGTATTTT. This sequence encodes CASSPRGGGNGDTQYF.

The chain links TRBV4-2 to TRBJ2-1, with 12 bases that match TRBD2. Germline V gene data show CDR1 as LGHNA and CDR2 as YNFKEQ. This CDR3 spans 17 amino acids. Unmatched junction bases numbered 7, after V lost 0 bases and J lost 7 bases. CDR3 in DNA: TGTGCCAGCAGCCAAGATGGGGCTAGCGGGAGGGGGAATGAGCAGTTCTTC. Residues: CASSQDGASGRGNEQFF.

This clone was counted only a few times. The chain carries TRBV29-1 and TRBJ2-1; 8 nucleotides align to TRBD2. The CDR3 contains 16 residues. CDR1 is SQVTM, CDR2 ANQGSEA, per germline. V dropped 1 base and J dropped 4; count of bases not matched to a gene: 9. CDR3 bases: TGCAGCGTTGAAGCATTGAAACTAGCGGAATACAATGAGCAGTTCTTC. Its protein is CSVEALKLAEYNEQFF.

This rearrangement joins TRBV5-1 to TRBJ2-3; 8 nucleotides agree with TRBD2. With 3 bases clipped from V and 1 base from J, the junction kept 10 bases outside the gene matches. Germline assignment: CDR1 SGHRS and CDR2 YFSETQ. This CDR3 contains 17 residues. In nucleotides, the CDR3 is TGCGCCAGCAGCTCCCTTACTAGCGGAGGGGGCACAGATACGCAGTATTTT. It encodes CASSSLTSGGGTDTQYF.

The chain has TRBV5-4 and TRBJ2-1, with 10 bases aligning to TRBD2. Trimming cost V 1 base and J 3 bases; bases outside gene matches: 4. The CDR3 totals 16 residues. Per germline, CDR1 SGHNT and CDR2 YYREEE (reference sequence). CDR3 region: CASSLTSGKVYNEQFF. In DNA form, the CDR3 reads TGTGCCAGCAGCTTGACTAGCGGGAAGGTCTACAATGAGCAGTTCTTC.